The 3 T cell receptor beta chains given below trace back to one sample, sequenced in a study of T cells in Graves' hyperthyroidism and ophthalmopathy. Amplified TCR beta CDR3 regions derived from RNA transcripts. HTBI primers drove first-round RT-PCR of the TCR CDR3. TCRdb reprocessed the multiplex PCR reads via MiXCR and lists one record per CDR3 protein. Of approximately 520,000 distinct CDR3 sequences detected, less than 25% appear once; the ten largest clones hold 26%. Sample: blood. Every receptor here comes from a young man with Graves' hyperthyroidism.

This clonotype was counted ten times or more. The gene calls are TRBV20-1 and TRBJ2-7; maybe TRBD1 (5 bases). With 4 bases removed from V and 3 bases from J, the gap between germline ends came to 13 bases. This CDR3 region has 13 residues. Per the germline V gene, CDR1 is DFQATT and CDR2 is SNEGSKA (reference sequence). The CDR3, as DNA: TGCAGTGCTACGACAGCGTCGTACTACGAGCAGTACTTC. Protein product: CSATTASYYEQYF.

Points on this clonotype: This sequence may be a read error, since a much larger clone differs from it by one base. The CDR3 DNA reads TGTGCCTGCAGCTTAGCTGGAGGGTCTGGAAACACCATATATTTT. Translated: CACSLAGGSGNTIYF. The chain carries TRBV7-2 and TRBJ1-3; D gene uncertain. Germline V CDR1 and CDR2: SGHTA, FQGNSA. The CDR3 consists of 15 residues.

This sequence joins TRBV5-1 and TRBJ1-2; 7 bases align to TRBD1. There are 14 residues in the CDR3. Germline V CDR1 and CDR2: SGHRS, YFSETQ. Trimming cost V 1 base and J 8 bases; bases outside gene matches: 8. CDR3 coding DNA: TGCGCCAGCAGCTTGAGCAGACAGGGACAAGGCTACACCTTC. Translating gives CASSLSRQGQGYTF. The entire variable domain, with the rest obtained from reference TRBV5-1 and TRBJ1-2, is as follows: KAGVTQTPRYLIKTRGQQVTLSCSPISGHRSVSWYQQTPGQGLQFLFEYFSETQRNKGNFPGRFSGRQFSNSRSEMNVSTLELGDSALYLCASSLSRQGQGYTFGSGTRLTVV.